This is a list of T cell receptor beta chains from one sample in a study of cytomegalovirus exposure and HLA in healthy donors. Profiled with immunoSEQ multiplex PCR; TCRdb holds only in-frame clones, not every one. The data contain about 84,000 clones, approximately 78% of them singletons. The source material was PBMCs. All receptors derive from a male donor in good health and CMV-seropositive. Each CDR3 is given with its conserved first and last residue. Fields, in order: clone size, J gene, D gene, V gene, CDR3 protein, CDR3 DNA. D genes are given only for firm matches. Expanded clones are given a class, and other clones once, few, many or no size at all.

clone size: NA; J gene: TRBJ1-5; D gene: NA; V gene: TRBV19; CDR3 protein: CASSESYGNQPQHF; CDR3 DNA: TGTGCCAGTAGCGAATCCTATGGCAATCAGCCCCAGCATTTT
clone size: once; J gene: TRBJ2-7; D gene: TRBD2; V gene: TRBV4-2; CDR3 protein: CASSQDRGMGLAGGRYEQYF; CDR3 DNA: TGTGCCAGCAGCCAAGATCGAGGGATGGGACTAGCGGGAGGACGCTACGAGCAGTACTTC
clone size: NA; J gene: TRBJ2-2; D gene: TRBD2; V gene: TRBV27; CDR3 protein: CASNSLAGGRAGELFF; CDR3 DNA: TGTGCCAGCAATTCCCTGGCAGGAGGGAGGGCCGGGGAGCTGTTTTTT
clone size: once; J gene: TRBJ2-7; D gene: TRBD1; V gene: TRBV19; CDR3 protein: CARTNTGTGDAQRYYEQYF; CDR3 DNA: TGTGCCAGGACCAACACCGGGACAGGGGACGCCCAACGCTACTACGAGCAGTACTTC
clone size: NA; J gene: TRBJ2-7; D gene: TRBD2; V gene: TRBV4-1; CDR3 protein: CASSPGAAGGPDEQYF; CDR3 DNA: TGCGCCAGCAGCCCTGGCGCGGCGGGAGGACCGGACGAGCAGTACTTC
clone size: once; J gene: TRBJ1-5; D gene: TRBD1; V gene: TRBV28; CDR3 protein: CASSRTGFGQPQHF; CDR3 DNA: TGTGCCAGCAGCCGGACAGGGTTCGGTCAGCCCCAGCATTTT
clone size: NA; J gene: TRBJ2-2; D gene: NA; V gene: TRBV11-1; CDR3 protein: CASSLFRGPGELFF; CDR3 DNA: TGTGCCAGCAGCCTATTTAGGGGCCCCGGGGAGCTGTTTTTT
clone size: NA; J gene: TRBJ2-5; D gene: NA; V gene: TRBV7-8; CDR3 protein: CASSWGDMETQYF; CDR3 DNA: TGTGCCAGCAGCTGGGGCGATATGGAGACCCAGTACTTC
clone size: NA; J gene: TRBJ2-7; D gene: TRBD2; V gene: TRBV9; CDR3 protein: CASSPLPWGGSEQYF; CDR3 DNA: TGTGCCAGCAGCCCCCTGCCCTGGGGGGGGAGCGAGCAGTACTTC
clone size: NA; J gene: TRBJ2-7; D gene: NA; V gene: TRBV6-6; CDR3 protein: CASSVTGGSQGEQYF; CDR3 DNA: TGTGCCAGCAGTGTGACGGGGGGCTCTCAAGGCGAGCAGTACTTC
clone size: NA; J gene: TRBJ1-1; D gene: TRBD1; V gene: TRBV15; CDR3 protein: CATSRPGTAKAFF; CDR3 DNA: TGTGCCACCAGCAGGCCCGGGACAGCCAAAGCTTTCTTT
clone size: NA; J gene: TRBJ2-1; D gene: TRBD1; V gene: TRBV19; CDR3 protein: CASSLIRDRGLFF; CDR3 DNA: TGTGCCAGTAGTTTAATCCGGGACAGGGGTCTGTTCTTC
clone size: NA; J gene: TRBJ2-1; D gene: NA; V gene: TRBV19; CDR3 protein: CASSKRPHNEQFF; CDR3 DNA: TGTGCCAGTAGTAAGCGACCACACAATGAGCAGTTCTTC
clone size: NA; J gene: TRBJ2-7; D gene: NA; V gene: TRBV29-1; CDR3 protein: CSARFPGVYEQYF; CDR3 DNA: TGCAGCGCTCGATTCCCCGGGGTCTACGAGCAGTACTTC
clone size: few; J gene: TRBJ2-7; D gene: NA; V gene: TRBV28; CDR3 protein: CASSFPRAPYEQYF; CDR3 DNA: TGTGCCAGCAGTTTCCCCCGCGCCCCTTACGAGCAGTACTTC
clone size: NA; J gene: TRBJ2-1; D gene: NA; V gene: TRBV10-3; CDR3 protein: CAISATGSGEQFF; CDR3 DNA: TGTGCCATCAGTGCGACAGGTTCGGGGGAGCAGTTCTTC
clone size: NA; J gene: TRBJ2-5; D gene: NA; V gene: TRBV9; CDR3 protein: CASSRRDTMRETQYF; CDR3 DNA: TGTGCCAGCAGCCGAAGGGACACCATGAGGGAGACCCAGTACTTC
clone size: NA; J gene: TRBJ2-7; D gene: TRBD2; V gene: TRBV7-2; CDR3 protein: CASSPSGSQYEQYF; CDR3 DNA: TGTGCCAGCAGCCCAAGCGGGAGTCAATACGAGCAGTACTTC
clone size: few; J gene: TRBJ1-4; D gene: NA; V gene: TRBV2; CDR3 protein: CASIGRNNEKLFF; CDR3 DNA: TGTGCCAGCATAGGCAGGAACAATGAAAAACTGTTTTTT
clone size: NA; J gene: TRBJ2-7; D gene: TRBD2; V gene: TRBV6-9; CDR3 protein: CASRLSSGNDEQYF; CDR3 DNA: TGTGCCAGCAGGTTGTCTAGCGGGAACGACGAGCAGTACTTC
clone size: NA; J gene: TRBJ2-7; D gene: TRBD2; V gene: TRBV2; CDR3 protein: CASSVEAGVPYEQYF; CDR3 DNA: TGTGCCAGCAGTGTAGAAGCGGGAGTCCCCTACGAGCAGTACTTC
clone size: NA; J gene: TRBJ2-1; D gene: NA; V gene: TRBV6-1; CDR3 protein: CASTIGVDGEQFF; CDR3 DNA: TGTGCCAGCACCATCGGGGTTGACGGTGAGCAGTTCTTC
clone size: once; J gene: TRBJ2-7; D gene: TRBD1; V gene: TRBV27; CDR3 protein: CASRQGAYEQYF; CDR3 DNA: TGTGCCAGCAGACAGGGGGCCTACGAGCAGTACTTC
clone size: NA; J gene: TRBJ2-7; D gene: NA; V gene: TRBV5-7; CDR3 protein: CASSLPPPYEQYF; CDR3 DNA: TGTGCCAGCAGCTTGCCTCCCCCCTACGAGCAGTACTTC
clone size: NA; J gene: TRBJ2-5; D gene: NA; V gene: TRBV27; CDR3 protein: CASSLTLLQETQYF; CDR3 DNA: TGTGCCAGCAGCCTGACTCTACTACAAGAGACCCAGTACTTC
clone size: NA; J gene: TRBJ2-1; D gene: NA; V gene: TRBV19; CDR3 protein: CASSDSSYNEQFF; CDR3 DNA: TGTGCCAGTAGCGATAGCTCCTACAATGAGCAGTTCTTC
clone size: NA; J gene: TRBJ1-4; D gene: TRBD1; V gene: TRBV10-1; CDR3 protein: CASSDPKPGQGDSTNEKLFF; CDR3 DNA: TGCGCCAGCAGTGACCCGAAACCGGGACAGGGGGATTCAACTAATGAAAAACTGTTTTTT
clone size: NA; J gene: TRBJ2-1; D gene: NA; V gene: TRBV5-1; CDR3 protein: CASSLASSFEQFF; CDR3 DNA: TGCGCCAGCAGCTTGGCAAGCTCCTTTGAGCAGTTCTTC
clone size: NA; J gene: TRBJ2-1; D gene: NA; V gene: TRBV4-1; CDR3 protein: CASSQGGLPSYNEQFF; CDR3 DNA: TGCGCCAGCAGCCAAGGCGGACTTCCCTCCTACAATGAGCAGTTCTTC
clone size: NA; J gene: TRBJ1-2; D gene: TRBD1; V gene: TRBV28; CDR3 protein: CASNRPGQVSYGYTF; CDR3 DNA: TGTGCCAGCAACAGACCGGGACAGGTGTCCTATGGCTACACCTTC
clone size: few; J gene: TRBJ2-1; D gene: TRBD2; V gene: TRBV6-1; CDR3 protein: CASSEVSGSSAEQFF; CDR3 DNA: TGTGCCAGCAGTGAGGTTAGCGGGAGCAGCGCTGAGCAGTTCTTC
clone size: few; J gene: TRBJ1-2; D gene: TRBD1; V gene: TRBV11-2; CDR3 protein: CASSQRTGAAFDGYTF; CDR3 DNA: TGTGCCAGCAGCCAACGGACAGGGGCGGCTTTCGATGGCTACACCTTC
clone size: NA; J gene: TRBJ2-7; D gene: TRBD2; V gene: TRBV28; CDR3 protein: CASRPLLLAGGPREQYF; CDR3 DNA: TGTGCCAGCAGGCCGCTCCTACTAGCGGGAGGGCCACGCGAGCAGTACTTC
clone size: NA; J gene: TRBJ2-1; D gene: TRBD2; V gene: TRBV7-3; CDR3 protein: CASSVLAGYNEQFF; CDR3 DNA: TGTGCCAGCAGCGTACTAGCGGGCTACAATGAGCAGTTCTTC
clone size: NA; J gene: TRBJ2-1; D gene: NA; V gene: TRBV10-3; CDR3 protein: CAISEDFNEQFF; CDR3 DNA: TGTGCCATCAGTGAGGACTTCAATGAGCAGTTCTTC
clone size: NA; J gene: TRBJ2-1; D gene: TRBD2; V gene: TRBV15; CDR3 protein: CATSTHTSGRINEQFF; CDR3 DNA: TGTGCCACCAGCACACACACTAGCGGGAGAATCAATGAGCAGTTCTTC
clone size: NA; J gene: TRBJ2-1; D gene: TRBD2; V gene: TRBV28; CDR3 protein: CASSYPLQREMEFF; CDR3 DNA: TGTGCCAGCAGTTACCCCCTCCAGCGGGAGATGGAGTTCTTC
clone size: few; J gene: TRBJ1-4; D gene: NA; V gene: TRBV7-9; CDR3 protein: CASSSVATNEKLFF; CDR3 DNA: TGTGCCAGCAGCTCAGTTGCAACTAATGAAAAACTGTTTTTT
clone size: NA; J gene: TRBJ2-7; D gene: NA; V gene: TRBV6-5; CDR3 protein: CASRTTPGSPPYF; CDR3 DNA: TGTGCCAGCAGAACAACCCCGGGGTCCCCCCCGTACTTC
clone size: NA; J gene: TRBJ2-1; D gene: NA; V gene: TRBV15; CDR3 protein: CGTSRDQTAGRSNEQFF; CDR3 DNA: TGTGGCACCAGCAGAGATCAGACCGCGGGCAGGAGCAATGAGCAGTTCTTC
clone size: NA; J gene: TRBJ2-7; D gene: NA; V gene: TRBV10-2; CDR3 protein: CASGLGASSYEQYF; CDR3 DNA: TGCGCCAGCGGATTAGGGGCTAGCTCCTACGAGCAGTACTTC
clone size: once; J gene: TRBJ2-1; D gene: TRBD1; V gene: TRBV27; CDR3 protein: CASRLGQGSYNEQFF; CDR3 DNA: TGTGCCAGCAGACTCGGACAGGGTTCCTACAATGAGCAGTTCTTC
clone size: NA; J gene: TRBJ1-1; D gene: NA; V gene: TRBV18; CDR3 protein: CASSPYREGTEAFF; CDR3 DNA: TGTGCCAGCTCACCTTACAGGGAGGGCACTGAAGCTTTCTTT
clone size: NA; J gene: TRBJ2-7; D gene: TRBD2; V gene: TRBV28; CDR3 protein: CASSYTGLAEVSYEQYF; CDR3 DNA: TGTGCCAGCAGTTACACTGGACTAGCGGAGGTCTCCTACGAGCAGTACTTC
clone size: NA; J gene: TRBJ1-2; D gene: NA; V gene: TRBV2; CDR3 protein: CASSQAAYGYTF; CDR3 DNA: TGTGCCAGTTCCCAGGCAGCATATGGCTACACCTTC
clone size: medium-sized; J gene: TRBJ2-5; D gene: TRBD1; V gene: TRBV28; CDR3 protein: CASSLWTAGTAQETQYF; CDR3 DNA: TGTGCCAGCAGTTTATGGACAGCCGGGACAGCGCAAGAGACCCAGTACTTC
clone size: NA; J gene: TRBJ2-3; D gene: NA; V gene: TRBV7-2; CDR3 protein: CASSLGPRLVASTDTQYF; CDR3 DNA: TGTGCCAGCAGCTTAGGCCCGAGACTAGTGGCTAGCACAGATACGCAGTATTTT
clone size: few; J gene: TRBJ1-1; D gene: TRBD1; V gene: TRBV7-6; CDR3 protein: CASSRGQGGTEAFF; CDR3 DNA: TGTGCCAGCAGCCGGGGACAGGGGGGCACTGAAGCTTTCTTT
clone size: NA; J gene: TRBJ2-5; D gene: NA; V gene: TRBV5-1; CDR3 protein: CASSLAFRETQYF; CDR3 DNA: TGCGCCAGCAGCTTGGCATTCCGGGAGACCCAGTACTTC